The text below deals with one T cell receptor beta chain. Germline V gives CDR1 SGDLS, CDR2 YYNGEE. This CDR3 region has 13 residues. Trimming cost V 7 bases and J 6 bases, with 14 bases left between them. The record originates from a study of shared clonotypes between healthy human individuals. Study details: Participating donors consisted of a couple of women and a few men aged 18 to 49. Used for every donor were three CD4 naive, three CD4 memory, two CD8 naive and one CD8 memory plate.

Assay runs were performed at deep level. Genomic DNA of each subset was evenly split across several immunoSEQ plates. The assay was immunoSEQ multiplex PCR, and TCRdb's table has in-frame clones only and misses some. The sample has roughly 330,000 clones; approximately 74% are singletons. This chain links TRBV9 with TRBJ1-3, with D maybe TRBD1 (5 bases). This sequence was found in a young man in good health. Sequenced material: memory CD4+ T cells sorted from blood. Stated subset: CD45RA-negative fraction. CDR3 amino acids: CASRRTGQNTIYF. In DNA, the CDR3 is TGTGCCAGCCGACGAACAGGTCAAAACACCATATATTTT. The full variable domain, rest sourced from reference TRBV9 and TRBJ1-3, is DSGVTQTPKHLITATGQRVTLRCSPRSGDLSVYWYQQSLDQGLQFLIQYYNGEERAKGNILERFSAQQFPDLHSELNLSSLELGDSALYFCASRRTGQNTIYFGEGSWLTVV.